The 19 T cell receptor beta chains given below trace back to one sample, sequenced in a study of cytomegalovirus exposure and HLA in healthy donors. 60 Vbeta and 13 Jbeta primers were used in PCR. Profiling relied on immunoSEQ multiplex PCR, and the TCRdb table lists in-frame clones only, not all of them. Among roughly 80,000 clones listed, around three quarters were seen once. The specimen was PBMCs. Receptors originate from a male donor in good health and CMV-seropositive.

The V gene is TRBV7-3, the J gene TRBJ2-1; weak D call: TRBD2 (6 bases). The CDR3 consists of 18 residues. Trimming shortened V by 2 bases and J by 6 bases, and 23 bases separated the two germline ends. Germline lookup yields CDR1 SGHTA and CDR2 FQGTGA. For the CDR3, the DNA is TGTGCCAGCAGCTTATGGGGTCCTTCCGGGGGTGGGCGCAATGAGCAGTTCTTC. Amino acids: CASSLWGPSGGGRNEQFF.

This clone was seen only once. The V call is TRBV28, the J call TRBJ1-4, with 10 positions matching TRBD1. The CDR3 consists of 15 residues. Germline V gene data show CDR1 as MDHEN and CDR2 as SYDVKM. With 7 bases clipped from V and 5 bases from J, the junction kept 7 bases outside the gene matches. CDR3 in amino acids: CASTTGQGTNEKLFF. CDR3 coding DNA: TGTGCCAGCACCACGGGACAGGGGACGAATGAAAAACTGTTTTTT.

This chain uses TRBV29-1 with TRBJ2-2; 8 bases match TRBD1. V trimming: 4 bases; J trimming: 7 bases; junction bases outside the gene matches: 11. There are 15 residues in the CDR3. Germline V gene data show CDR1 as SQVTM and CDR2 as ANQGSEA. The CDR3 sequence: CSVVPRQGAVGELFF. CDR3 DNA sequence: TGCAGCGTTGTTCCACGTCAGGGGGCCGTCGGGGAGCTGTTTTTT.

The V and J genes are TRBV9 and TRBJ2-2; TRBD2 agrees at 10 bases. This CDR3 comprises 16 residues. CDR1 SGDLS and CDR2 YYNGEE come from the germline V gene. J was trimmed by 7 bases and V by 3 bases; bases with no gene match: 9. The CDR3 coding sequence is TGTGCCAGCAGCGCTAGCGGGGGAGGATACGGCGGGGAGCTGTTTTTT. This translates into CASSASGGGYGGELFF. The full variable domain, in which reference TRBV9 and TRBJ2-2 provide the parts outside the CDR3, is DSGVTQTPKHLITATGQRVTLRCSPRSGDLSVYWYQQSLDQGLQFLIQYYNGEERAKGNILERFSAQQFPDLHSELNLSSLELGDSALYFCASSASGGGYGGELFFGEGSRLTVL.

This clone was counted a few times. This chain connects TRBV28 to TRBJ2-2, with 10 bases fitting TRBD1. Per germline, CDR1 MDHEN and CDR2 SYDVKM. V was clipped by 10 bases and J by 2 bases; unmatched bases: 7. The CDR3 has 15 residues. The CDR3: CATSRQGANTGELFF. The CDR3 DNA follows: TGTGCCACCTCGAGACAGGGGGCAAACACCGGGGAGCTGTTTTTT.

This chain joins TRBV4-3 and TRBJ2-2, with a weak D call TRBD2 (5 bases). CDR3 length: 16 amino acids. Germline assignment: CDR1 LGHNA and CDR2 YSLEER. V was trimmed by 4 bases and J by 0 bases, leaving 12 bases between them. CDR3 amino acids: CASSPAGNANTGELFF. CDR3 DNA sequence: TGCGCCAGCAGCCCCGCCGGGAACGCGAACACCGGGGAGCTGTTTTTT.

J is TRBJ1-2 and V is TRBV28; 8 bases are shared with TRBD1. With 3 bases clipped from V and 4 bases from J, the junction kept 4 bases outside the gene matches. The CDR3 sequence is 14 residues long. CDR1 is MDHEN, CDR2 SYDVKM, per germline. The CDR3 protein is CASSFGDRPYGYTF. CDR3 coding DNA: TGTGCCAGCAGTTTTGGGGACAGGCCCTATGGCTACACCTTC.

The chain uses TRBV19 and TRBJ2-7; D perhaps matches TRBD1 (7 bases). CDR1 is LNHDA, CDR2 SQIVND, per germline (reference sequence). CDR3 length: 14 amino acids. Trimming left V 5 bases short and J 2 bases short, with 13 bases between. CDR3 region: CASSRAGGPYEQYF. The CDR3 region has the DNA TGTGCCAGTAGTCGTGCAGGGGGGCCCTACGAGCAGTACTTC.

This sequence joins TRBV19 and TRBJ2-7, with 8 bases identical to TRBD1. Trimming at V came to 7 bases and at J to 7 bases, leaving 12 bases not matched to a gene. Germline V gives CDR1 LNHDA, CDR2 SQIVND (reference sequence). The CDR3 is 14 amino acids. This chain's CDR3 is CASNLAGGLGEQYF. For the CDR3, the DNA is TGTGCCAGTAACCTAGCAGGGGGCCTAGGGGAGCAGTACTTC.

V usage is TRBV14 and J usage is TRBJ2-7; 7 bases map to TRBD1. This CDR3 has 15 amino acids. Germline values: CDR1 SGHDN, CDR2 FVKESK. V lost 4 bases, J lost 4 bases, and 10 bases stayed unmatched. The CDR3 region is CASSPRQGSAYEQYF. The CDR3 region has the DNA TGTGCCAGCAGCCCTAGACAGGGTTCGGCTTACGAGCAGTACTTC. The full variable domain, completed using reference TRBV14 and TRBJ2-7, is EAGVTQFPSHSVIEKGQTVTLRCDPISGHDNLYWYRRVMGKEIKFLLHFVKESKQDESGMPNNRFLAERTGGTYSTLKVQPAELEDSGVYFCASSPRQGSAYEQYFGPGTRLTVT.

This chain connects TRBV27 to TRBJ1-3, with 8 bases identical to TRBD1. This CDR3 has 15 amino acids. The germline gives CDR1 MNHEY, CDR2 SMNVEV (reference sequence). V lost 2 bases and J lost 4; bases outside the gene matches: 4. CDR3 loop: CASSLRQGFGNTIYF. CDR3 nucleotide sequence: TGTGCCAGCAGTTTACGACAGGGGTTCGGAAACACCATATATTTT.

This clone has just a few counts. CDR3 bases: TGTGCCAGCAGCTCGGGCAGGGGGACCTACAATGAGCAGTTCTTC. It codes for CASSSGRGTYNEQFF. This chain joins TRBV5-5 and TRBJ2-1; 7 positions agree with TRBD1. Germline trimming cut 3 bases from V and 2 bases from J; bases unmatched to any gene: 5. CDR1 and CDR2 (germline): SGHKS, YYEKEE (reference sequence). The CDR3 consists of 15 residues. The variable domain in full, completed from reference TRBV5-5 and TRBJ2-1, reads DAGVTQSPTHLIKTRGQQVTLRCSPISGHKSVSWYQQVLGQGPQFIFQYYEKEERGRGNFPDRFSARQFPNYSSELNVNALLLGDSALYLCASSSGRGTYNEQFFGPGTRLTVL.

Turning to this clone: The sample carries other DNA sequences with the same CDR3. This chain connects TRBV5-6 to TRBJ2-2; D may be TRBD2 (6 bases). CDR1 SGHDT and CDR2 YYEEEE come from the germline V gene. This CDR3 contains 15 residues. Trimming took 0 bases from V and 0 from J, leaving 6 bases between them. CDR3 DNA sequence: TGTGCCAGCAGCTTGGGCGGGACGAACACCGGGGAGCTGTTTTTT. The encoded protein is CASSLGGTNTGELFF.

The rearrangement joins TRBV10-3 to TRBJ2-5, with D perhaps matching TRBD1 (5 bases). CDR1 is ENHRY, CDR2 SYGVKD, per germline. V shed 0 bases and J shed 1 base, with 18 bases lying between them. CDR3 length: 18 residues. The CDR3 coding sequence is TGTGCCATCAGTGAGTCCATAGACTTAAAACAGGTCCAAGAGACCCAGTACTTC. Protein: CAISESIDLKQVQETQYF.

This chain links TRBV9 with TRBJ2-3; a weak D match, TRBD2 (5 bases). This CDR3 region has 16 residues. The germline V gene encodes CDR1 SGDLS and CDR2 YYNGEE. V was cut by 3 bases and J by 1 base, with 15 bases left in between. CDR3 nucleotides: TGTGCCAGCAGCGATGGCTCTTCGCGGGGCACAGATACGCAGTATTTT. This codes for CASSDGSSRGTDTQYF. The full variable domain, its missing parts supplied by reference TRBV9 and TRBJ2-3, is DSGVTQTPKHLITATGQRVTLRCSPRSGDLSVYWYQQSLDQGLQFLIQYYNGEERAKGNILERFSAQQFPDLHSELNLSSLELGDSALYFCASSDGSSRGTDTQYFGPGTRLTVL.

The chain links TRBV30 to TRBJ2-1; the D gene is possibly TRBD1 (5 bases). The CDR3 is 14 amino acids. Trimming took 3 bases from V and 4 from J, leaving 13 bases between them. The germline V gene encodes CDR1 GTSNPN and CDR2 SVGIG (reference sequence). This chain's CDR3 is CAWRVRQKYNEQFF. CDR3 DNA sequence: TGTGCCTGGAGGGTAAGACAGAAATACAATGAGCAGTTCTTC.

This clone was picked up one time. The chain is built from TRBV2 and TRBJ1-5, with D perhaps matching TRBD1 (6 bases). The CDR3 consists of 14 residues. The V end was cut by 6 bases, the J end by 4 bases, with 13 bases between. The germline V gene has CDR1 SNHLY and CDR2 FYNNEI. The CDR3 loop is CASRADSENQPQHF. CDR3 nucleotide sequence: TGTGCCAGCAGAGCGGACAGTGAGAATCAGCCCCAGCATTTT.

CDR3 in DNA: TGTGCCAGCTCTCCCGGCTGGAGCTACGAGCAGTACTTC. It encodes CASSPGWSYEQYF. The rearrangement links TRBV18 to TRBJ2-7; D is uncertain. V lost 6 bases, J lost 3 bases, and 12 bases lay in between. The CDR3 is made up of 13 amino acids. Looked up from germline, CDR1 is KGHSH and CDR2 is LQKENI.

The CDR3 loop reads CSAGEHEQYF. CDR3 nucleotides: TGCAGTGCAGGAGAGCACGAGCAGTACTTC. The chain employs TRBV20-1 and TRBJ2-7; D gene ambiguous. The V end was cut by 6 bases, the J end by 5 bases, with 8 bases between. The CDR3 covers 10 residues. In germline, CDR1 is DFQATT, CDR2 SNEGSKA (reference sequence).